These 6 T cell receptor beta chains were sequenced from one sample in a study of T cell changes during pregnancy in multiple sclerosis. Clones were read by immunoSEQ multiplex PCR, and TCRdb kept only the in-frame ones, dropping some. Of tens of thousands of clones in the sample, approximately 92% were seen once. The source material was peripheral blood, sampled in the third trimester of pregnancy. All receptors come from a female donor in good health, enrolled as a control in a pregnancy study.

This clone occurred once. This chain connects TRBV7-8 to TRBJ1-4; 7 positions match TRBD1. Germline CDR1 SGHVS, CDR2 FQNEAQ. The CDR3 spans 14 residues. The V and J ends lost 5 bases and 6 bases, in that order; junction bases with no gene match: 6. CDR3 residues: CASSPDRVDEKLFF. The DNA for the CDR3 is TGTGCCAGCAGCCCAGACAGGGTCGATGAAAAACTGTTTTTT. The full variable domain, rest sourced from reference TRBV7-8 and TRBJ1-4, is GAGVSQSPRYKVAKRGQDVALRCDPISGHVSLFWYQQALGQGPEFLTYFQNEAQLDKSGLPSDRFFAERPEGSVSTLKIQRTQQEDSAVYLCASSPDRVDEKLFFGSGTQLSVL.

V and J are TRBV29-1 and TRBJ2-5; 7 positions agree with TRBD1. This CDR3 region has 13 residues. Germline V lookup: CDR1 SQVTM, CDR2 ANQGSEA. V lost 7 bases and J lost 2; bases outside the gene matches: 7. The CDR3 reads CSAEGQPQETQYF. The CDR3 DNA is TGCAGCGCTGAGGGACAGCCTCAAGAGACCCAGTACTTC.

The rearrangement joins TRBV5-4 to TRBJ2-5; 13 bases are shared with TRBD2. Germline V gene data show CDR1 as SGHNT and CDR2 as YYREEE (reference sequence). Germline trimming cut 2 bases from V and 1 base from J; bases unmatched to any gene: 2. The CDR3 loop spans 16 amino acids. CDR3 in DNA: TGTGCCAGCAGCTTACGACTAGCGGGAGGCCAAGAGACCCAGTACTTC. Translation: CASSLRLAGGQETQYF.

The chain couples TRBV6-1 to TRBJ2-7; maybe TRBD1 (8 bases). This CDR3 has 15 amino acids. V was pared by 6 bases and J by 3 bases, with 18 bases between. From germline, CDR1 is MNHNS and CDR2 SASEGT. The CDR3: CASSGGTGDFYEQYF. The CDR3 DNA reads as TGTGCCAGCAGCGGGGGGACAGGCGATTTCTACGAGCAGTACTTC.

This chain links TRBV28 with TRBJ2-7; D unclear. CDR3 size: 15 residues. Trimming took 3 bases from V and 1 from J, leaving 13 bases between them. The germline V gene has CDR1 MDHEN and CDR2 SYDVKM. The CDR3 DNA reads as TGTGCCAGCAGTTTTGAAATAGGCGGTTCCTACGAGCAGTACTTC. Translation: CASSFEIGGSYEQYF.

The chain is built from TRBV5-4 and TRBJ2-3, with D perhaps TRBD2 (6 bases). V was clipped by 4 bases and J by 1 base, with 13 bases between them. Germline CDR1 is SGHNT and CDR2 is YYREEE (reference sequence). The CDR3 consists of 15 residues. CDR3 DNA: TGTGCCAGCAGCCCTAACAGCGGGCGCACAGATACGCAGTATTTT. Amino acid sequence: CASSPNSGRTDTQYF.